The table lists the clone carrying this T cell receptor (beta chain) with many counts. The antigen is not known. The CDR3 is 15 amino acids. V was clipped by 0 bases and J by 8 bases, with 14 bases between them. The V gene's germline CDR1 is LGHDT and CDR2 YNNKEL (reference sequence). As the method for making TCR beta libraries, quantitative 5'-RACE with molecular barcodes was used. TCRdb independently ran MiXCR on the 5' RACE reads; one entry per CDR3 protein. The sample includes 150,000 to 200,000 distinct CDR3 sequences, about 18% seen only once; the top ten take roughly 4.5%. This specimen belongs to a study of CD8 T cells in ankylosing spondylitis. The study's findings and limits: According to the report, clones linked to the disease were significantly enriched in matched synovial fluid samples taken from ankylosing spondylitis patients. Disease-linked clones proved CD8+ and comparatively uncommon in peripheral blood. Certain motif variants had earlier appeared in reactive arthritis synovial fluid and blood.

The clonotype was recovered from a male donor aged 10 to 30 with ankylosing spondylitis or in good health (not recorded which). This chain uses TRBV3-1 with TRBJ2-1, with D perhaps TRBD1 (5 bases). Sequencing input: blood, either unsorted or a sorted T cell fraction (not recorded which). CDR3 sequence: CASSQDYRGSDEQFF. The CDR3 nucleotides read TGTGCCAGCAGCCAAGATTATAGGGGTTCCGATGAGCAGTTCTTC.